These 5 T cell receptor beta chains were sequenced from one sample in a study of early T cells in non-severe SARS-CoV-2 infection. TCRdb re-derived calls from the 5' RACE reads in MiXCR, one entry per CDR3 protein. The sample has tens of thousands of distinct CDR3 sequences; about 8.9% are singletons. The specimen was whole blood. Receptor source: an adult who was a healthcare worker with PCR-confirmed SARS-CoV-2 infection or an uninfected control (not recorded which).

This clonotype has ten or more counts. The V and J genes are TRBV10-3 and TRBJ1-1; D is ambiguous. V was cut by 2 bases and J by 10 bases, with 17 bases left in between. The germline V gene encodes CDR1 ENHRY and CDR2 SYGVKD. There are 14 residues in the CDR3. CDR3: CAISEGDTRRGAFF. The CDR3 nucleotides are TGTGCCATCAGTGAGGGTGACACCCGTCGTGGAGCTTTCTTT.

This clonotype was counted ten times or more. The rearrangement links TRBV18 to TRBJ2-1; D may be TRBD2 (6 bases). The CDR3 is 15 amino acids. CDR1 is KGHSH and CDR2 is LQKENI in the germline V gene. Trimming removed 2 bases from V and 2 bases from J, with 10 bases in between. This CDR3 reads CASSPIRLAYNEQFF. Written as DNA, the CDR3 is TGTGCCAGCTCACCAATCAGACTAGCCTACAATGAGCAGTTCTTC.

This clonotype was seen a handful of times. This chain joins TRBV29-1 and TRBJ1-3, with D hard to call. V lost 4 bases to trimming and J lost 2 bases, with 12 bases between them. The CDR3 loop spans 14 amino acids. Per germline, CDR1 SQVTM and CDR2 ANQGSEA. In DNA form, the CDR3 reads TGCAGCGTTGCTCCGGACGAAACTGGAAACACCATATATTTT. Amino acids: CSVAPDETGNTIYF. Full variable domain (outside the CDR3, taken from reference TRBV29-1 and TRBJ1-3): SAVISQKPSRDICQRGTSLTIQCQVDSQVTMMFWYRQQPGQSLTLIATANQGSEATYESGFVIDKFPISRPNLTFSTLTVSNMSPEDSSIYLCSVAPDETGNTIYFGEGSWLTVV.

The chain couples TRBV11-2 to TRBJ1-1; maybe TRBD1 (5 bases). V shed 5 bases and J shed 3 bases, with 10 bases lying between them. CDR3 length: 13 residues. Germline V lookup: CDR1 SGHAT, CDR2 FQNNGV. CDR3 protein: CASSPRGDTEAFF. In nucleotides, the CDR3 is TGTGCCAGCAGCCCACGAGGGGACACTGAAGCTTTCTTT.

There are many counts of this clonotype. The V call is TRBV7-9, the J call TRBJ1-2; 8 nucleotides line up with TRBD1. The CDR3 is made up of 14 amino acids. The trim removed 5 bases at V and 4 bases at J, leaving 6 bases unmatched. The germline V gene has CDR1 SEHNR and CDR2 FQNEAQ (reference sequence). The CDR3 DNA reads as TGTGCCAGCAGCCCTAGCGGGACAGGCTATGGCTACACCTTC. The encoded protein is CASSPSGTGYGYTF.